The sequence of this T cell receptor (beta chain) was determined in a study of T cell repertoires in cytomegalovirus infection. Study-wide context: CMV infection together with matching HLA type was indicated by public TCR beta signatures.

TCRdb independently ran MiXCR on the reads; one entry per CDR3 protein. The sample comprises approximately 500,000 distinct CDR3 sequences, around 11% of which are singletons, and about 9.4% rests with the top ten. CDR3 length: 14 residues. V lost 7 bases to trimming and J lost 2 bases; unmatched junction nucleotides: 8. Germline CDR1 is LNHDA and CDR2 is SQIVND (reference sequence). This clonotype was detected many times. Its cognate antigen is unknown. Study results and caveats: Summed public TCR beta family frequency identified CMV carriers bearing the relevant HLA. HLA-C-restricted TCR beta clonotypes specific for CMV led the ex vivo response.

V usage is TRBV19 and J usage is TRBJ2-7; TRBD1 matches at 7 bases. Sequencing was carried out using PBMCs. The receptor comes from a human donor in good health (CMV status not recorded). Some clones in this sample may be carry-over from other donors' samples. CDR3 in amino acids: CASKVDRDTYEQYF. CDR3 bases: TGTGCCAGTAAGGTCGACAGGGACACCTACGAGCAGTACTTC.